This TCR beta chain came from a study of tumor and adjacent non-tumor tissue in lung cancer. TCRbeta libraries were built with three rounds of nested PCR, modified from ARM-PCR. TCRdb reprocessed the multiplex PCR reads with MiXCR, giving one entry per CDR3 protein. The sample lists over 110,000 distinct CDR3 sequences; approximately 70% were seen once. RNA was extracted from bulk tissue without any cell sorting. About this clonotype: This sequence may be a read error, since a much larger clone differs from it by one base.

Sequencing was carried out using lung tumor tissue. The clonotype originates from a man in his 60s with small cell lung cancer.

The CDR3 sequence: CSDRATSGRTDTQYF. In DNA form, the CDR3 reads TGCAGTGATAGAGCGACTAGCGGGAGGACAGATACGCAGTATTTT. The genes are TRBV20-1 and TRBJ2-3; 13 bases align to TRBD2. This CDR3 is built from 15 residues. CDR1 and CDR2 from the germline V gene are DFQATT and SNEGSKA (reference sequence).